Sequencing of this TCR beta chain was carried out in a study of blood T cell repertoires in COVID-19. Study at large: Collection of acute and convalescent COVID-19 samples took place in the United States, Italy and Spain.

Sequenced by immunoSEQ multiplex PCR; TCRdb stores in-frame clones only, minus some. The sample holds about 480,000 clones, approximately 90% seen once. The CDR3 has 15 residues. The source is a woman in her thirties with acute or convalescent COVID-19. J is TRBJ1-1 and V is TRBV1. TRBV1 constitutes a pseudogene. What was sequenced was peripheral blood. This chain's CDR3 is CTSSQECGGNTEAFF. CDR3 in DNA: TGCACCAGCAGCCAAGAATGCGGGGGGAACACTGAAGCTTTCTTT.